This T cell receptor beta chain was sequenced during a study of T cell responses to AZD1222 COVID-19 vaccine. The method was immunoSEQ multiplex PCR; TCRdb's version includes in-frame clones alone and lacks a portion of them. The data show 160,000 or so clones, with 70% to 90% seen just once and about 4.1% held by the top ten. The CDR3 has 14 amino acids. The ends were cut back, 2 bases at V and 4 bases at J, with 11 bases in the middle. Germline V lookup: CDR1 MDHEN, CDR2 SYDVKM. This chain joins TRBV28 and TRBJ1-2; D possibly corresponds to TRBD1 (6 bases). The source was peripheral blood, collected 28 days after the second dose of the MenACWY control vaccine. The receptor comes from an adult who received the MenACWY meningococcal vaccine as a control. The chain's CDR3 is CASSLIRGLYGYTF. For the CDR3, the DNA is TGTGCCAGCAGTTTAATTCGGGGGCTCTATGGCTACACCTTC.